This TCR beta chain emerged from a study of beta chain features in type 1 diabetes (dated by TCRdb to 2016 to 2019). The study in broad terms: No differences in mean age, gender distribution, total cell number or subset yield were found between patients and healthy donors. A total of some 110 million sorted cells were examined across all samples, and a strong correlation was observed between cell number per subset and RNA yield. In the study, recently diagnosed type 1 diabetes patients and matched healthy donors were compared on the TCRB repertoires of their sorted circulating CD4+ T cell subsets. Whereas all 30 or so donors provided naive and central memory subsets, regulatory and stem cell-like memory subsets were isolated from just 8 patients and about 8 healthy donors.

Notes on this clone: The antigen it binds to is not known. One junction end does not reproduce the germline sequence, and a read error may be involved.

The High Capacity cDNA Reverse Transcription Kit was used to reverse transcribe all of the isolated RNA, meaning that expressed TCRB transcripts were what got sequenced. Deep immunoSEQ sequencing was applied to naive, central memory and regulatory T cell samples, giving an average of approximately 4 million total reads per sample. Sorted cells were lysed in RLT buffer, and RNA was extracted using DNase-treated RNeasy Micro or Mini kits according to cell number. To prevent cross-contamination, every cell subset was processed on its own, while patient and healthy donor samples were processed together. The immunoSEQ multiplex PCR was used to amplify TCRB sequences from cDNA, generating 87-bp fragments that spanned the CDR3 region. The amplicons were sequenced using the Illumina HiSeq platform. Turning to the authors' computational methods: PCR bias was computationally corrected using synthetic template baselines, reads within Hamming distance 2 were collapsed, and singletons that could not be merged were discarded. Reads were aligned against IMGT to assign V, D and J genes, CDR3 length and insertions or deletions at six rearrangement sites. Within each subset, clonotype counts were normalized to the number of sorted cells before true diversity and Gini coefficients were calculated with the tcR R package. The overlap coefficient, calculated on TCRB nucleotide sequences, was used to quantify repertoire sharing. Out-of-frame TCRB sequences from naive cells were analyzed to stand in for the pre-selection repertoire. TCRdb took over this immuneACCESS table, retaining in-frame rearrangements with V and J assigned. Such tables are incomplete; in checked studies, under half of the missing clones stem from an unresolved V gene, and the remainder is unexplained. The DNA was the basis for D and trimming; V, J and clone size are from that table. A total of about 350,000 clones appear in this sample, around a fifth of them only once. The ten largest clones capture 0.044% of the sample.

Each donor gave one peripheral blood draw, averaging approximately 0.12 L, which was collected into heparinised tubes. A BD FACSAria II and a panel including CD45RO, CCR7, CD25, CD127, CD95 and CD27 were used to sort naive, central memory, regulatory and stem cell-like memory CD4+ T cells. A purity above 98% was achieved for all sorted populations. PBMCs were isolated immediately by Lymphoprep density gradient centrifugation and stained directly without culture. So that batch effects would be minimized, each experiment stained and sorted samples in pairs, pairing one healthy donor with one patient. On the study overall, not on this receptor specifically: Patients with type 1 diabetes made fewer insertions and deleted more nucleotides at VDJ recombination sites, implying thymic rearrangement abnormalities. In all four CD4+ subsets, TCRB CDR3 length was moderately but significantly shorter in type 1 diabetes patients. Because cDNA rather than genomic DNA was sequenced, highly expressing activated cells could have been over-represented, although no difference in activation and CD3 levels was found between groups. Only small numbers of individuals were included in the HLA sub-analyses, which left unresolved whether HLA type had any influence on TCRB rearrangement. Shorter templates might be favored by PCR, yet because patient and control samples were amplified and corrected together, any such skew would affect both groups equally. Naive, central memory and regulatory TCRB repertoires appeared to be more similar among patients than among healthy donors.

The CDR3, cysteine through phenylalanine, is 15 amino acids long. Just CDR3 DNA is preserved here, 45 bases in frame from base 1. CDR1 SGDLS and CDR2 YYNGEE are derived from the germline V gene. The sample taken for sequencing was naive CD4+ T cells from blood. The cell subset or site label of this sample denotes: true naive CD4+ T cells. The chain uses TRBV9 and TRBJ1-1; the central 10 bases match TRBD1. This sequence originates from a woman aged 18-29 years in good health. The DNA reads TGTGCCAGCAGCGCGGGACAGGGGTTGAAGACTGAAGCTTTCTTT. Translated, this is CASSAGQGLKTEAFF. With the portions outside the CDR3 filled from the reference TRBV9 and TRBJ1-1 genes, the complete variable region becomes DSGVTQTPKHLITATGQRVTLRCSPRSGDLSVYWYQQSLDQGLQFLIQYYNGEERAKGNILERFSAQQFPDLHSELNLSSLELGDSALYFCASSAGQGLKTEAFFGQGTRLTVV.